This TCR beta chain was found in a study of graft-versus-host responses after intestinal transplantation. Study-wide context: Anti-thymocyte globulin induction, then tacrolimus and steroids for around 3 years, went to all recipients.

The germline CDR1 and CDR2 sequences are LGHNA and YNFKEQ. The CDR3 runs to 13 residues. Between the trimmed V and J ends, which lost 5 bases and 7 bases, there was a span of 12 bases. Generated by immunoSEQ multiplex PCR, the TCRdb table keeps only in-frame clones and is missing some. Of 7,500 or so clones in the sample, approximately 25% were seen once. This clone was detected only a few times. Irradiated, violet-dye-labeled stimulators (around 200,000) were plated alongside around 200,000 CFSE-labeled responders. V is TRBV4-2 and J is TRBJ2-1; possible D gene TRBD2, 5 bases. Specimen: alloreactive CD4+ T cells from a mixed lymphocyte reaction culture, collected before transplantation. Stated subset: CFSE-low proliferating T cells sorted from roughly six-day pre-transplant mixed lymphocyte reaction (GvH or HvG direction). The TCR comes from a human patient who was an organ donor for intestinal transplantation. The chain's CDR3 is CASSSDRGNEQFF. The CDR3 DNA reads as TGTGCCAGCAGCTCGGACCGGGGAAATGAGCAGTTCTTC.